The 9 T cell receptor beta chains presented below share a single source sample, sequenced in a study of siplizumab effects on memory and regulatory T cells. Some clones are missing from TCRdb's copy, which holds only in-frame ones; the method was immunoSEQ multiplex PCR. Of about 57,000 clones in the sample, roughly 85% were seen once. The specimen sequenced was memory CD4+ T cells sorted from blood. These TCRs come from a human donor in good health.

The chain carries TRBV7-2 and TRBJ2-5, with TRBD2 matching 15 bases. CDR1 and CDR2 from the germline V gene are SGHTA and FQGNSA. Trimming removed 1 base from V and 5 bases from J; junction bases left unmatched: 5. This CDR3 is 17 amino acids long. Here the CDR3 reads CASSLGTSGGARETQYF. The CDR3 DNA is TGTGCCAGCAGCTTAGGGACTAGCGGGGGGGCCCGGGAGACCCAGTACTTC.

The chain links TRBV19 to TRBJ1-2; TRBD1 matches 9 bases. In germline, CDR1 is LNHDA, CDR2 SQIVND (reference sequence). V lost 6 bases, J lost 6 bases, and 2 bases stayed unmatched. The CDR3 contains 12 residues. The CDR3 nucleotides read TGTGCCAGTAGCAGACAGGGGGATGGCTACACCTTC. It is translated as CASSRQGDGYTF.

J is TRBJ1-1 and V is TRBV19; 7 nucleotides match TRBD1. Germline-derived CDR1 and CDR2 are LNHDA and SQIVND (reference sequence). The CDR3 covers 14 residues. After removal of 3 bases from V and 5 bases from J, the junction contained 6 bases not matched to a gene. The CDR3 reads CASSMDRDSTEAFF. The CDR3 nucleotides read TGTGCCAGTAGTATGGACCGGGACAGTACTGAAGCTTTCTTT.

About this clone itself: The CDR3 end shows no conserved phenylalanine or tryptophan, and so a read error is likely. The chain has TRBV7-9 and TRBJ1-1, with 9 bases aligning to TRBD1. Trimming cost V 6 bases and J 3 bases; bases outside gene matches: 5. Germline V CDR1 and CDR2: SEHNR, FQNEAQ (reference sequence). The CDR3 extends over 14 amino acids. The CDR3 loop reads CASSKRDRDTEAFL. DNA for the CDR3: TGTGCCAGCAGTAAACGGGACAGGGACACTGAAGCTTTCCTT.

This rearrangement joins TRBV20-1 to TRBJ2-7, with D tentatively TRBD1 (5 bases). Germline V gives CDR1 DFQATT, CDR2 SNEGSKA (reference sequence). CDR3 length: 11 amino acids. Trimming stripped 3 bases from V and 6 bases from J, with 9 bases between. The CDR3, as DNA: TGCAGTGCTAGTCGACAGCCCGAGCAGTACTTC. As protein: CSASRQPEQYF.

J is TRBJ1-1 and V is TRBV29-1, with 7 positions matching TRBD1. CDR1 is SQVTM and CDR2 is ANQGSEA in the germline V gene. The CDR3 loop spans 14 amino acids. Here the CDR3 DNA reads TGCAGTACTAAAGAGGGGGCAGGGAACACTGAAGCTTTCTTT. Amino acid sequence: CSTKEGAGNTEAFF.

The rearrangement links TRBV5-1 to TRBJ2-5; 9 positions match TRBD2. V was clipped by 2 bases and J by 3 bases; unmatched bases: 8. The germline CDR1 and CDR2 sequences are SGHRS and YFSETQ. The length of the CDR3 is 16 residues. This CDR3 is CASSLNSGGSKETQYF. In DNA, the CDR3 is TGCGCCAGCAGCTTAAATAGCGGGGGTAGTAAAGAGACCCAGTACTTC.

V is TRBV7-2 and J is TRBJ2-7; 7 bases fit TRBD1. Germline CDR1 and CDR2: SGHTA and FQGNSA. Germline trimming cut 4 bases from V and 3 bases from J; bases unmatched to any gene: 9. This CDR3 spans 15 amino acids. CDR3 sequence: CASSSFPGTDYEQYF. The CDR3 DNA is TGTGCCAGCAGCTCCTTCCCCGGGACAGACTACGAGCAGTACTTC.

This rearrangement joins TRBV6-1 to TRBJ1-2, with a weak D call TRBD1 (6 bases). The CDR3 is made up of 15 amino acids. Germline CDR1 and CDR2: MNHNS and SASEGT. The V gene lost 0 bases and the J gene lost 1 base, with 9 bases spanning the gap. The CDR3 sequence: CASSEAGHLNYGYTF. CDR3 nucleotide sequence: TGTGCCAGCAGTGAAGCGGGACACCTTAACTATGGCTACACCTTC.